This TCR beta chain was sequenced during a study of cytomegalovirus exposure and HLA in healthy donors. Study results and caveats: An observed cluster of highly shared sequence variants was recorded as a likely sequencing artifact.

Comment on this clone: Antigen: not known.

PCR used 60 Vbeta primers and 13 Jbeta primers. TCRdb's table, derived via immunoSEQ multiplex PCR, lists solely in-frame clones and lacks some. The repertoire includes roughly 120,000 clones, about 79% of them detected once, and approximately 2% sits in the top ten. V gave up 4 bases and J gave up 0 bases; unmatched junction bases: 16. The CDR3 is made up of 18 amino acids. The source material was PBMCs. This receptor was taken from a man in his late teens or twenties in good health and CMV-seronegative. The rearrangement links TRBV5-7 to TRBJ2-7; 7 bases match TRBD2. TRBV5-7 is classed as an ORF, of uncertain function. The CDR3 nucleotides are TGTGCCAGCAGCAGCCCCGGGAGGCGTTGCTTCGCCTCCTACGAGCAGTACTTC. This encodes CASSSPGRRCFASYEQYF.